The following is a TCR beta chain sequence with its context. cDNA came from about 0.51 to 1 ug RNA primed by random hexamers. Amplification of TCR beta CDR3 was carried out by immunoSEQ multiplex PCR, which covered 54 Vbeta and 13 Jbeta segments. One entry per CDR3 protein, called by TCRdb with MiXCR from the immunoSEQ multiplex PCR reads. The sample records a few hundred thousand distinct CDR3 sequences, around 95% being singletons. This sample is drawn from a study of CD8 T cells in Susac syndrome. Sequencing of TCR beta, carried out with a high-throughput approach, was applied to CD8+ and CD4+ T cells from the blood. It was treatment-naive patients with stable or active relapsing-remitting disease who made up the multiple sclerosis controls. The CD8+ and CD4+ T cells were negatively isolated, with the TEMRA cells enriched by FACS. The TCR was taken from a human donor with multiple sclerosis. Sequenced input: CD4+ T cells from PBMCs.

CDR3 sequence: CASSQEKKSDSDSPLHF. The CDR3 DNA is TGTGCCAGCAGCCAGGAAAAAAAGTCAGATTCAGATTCACCCCTCCACTTT. This chain uses TRBV3-1 with TRBJ1-6, with D unclear. The V end lost 3 bases, the J end lost 8 bases, and 20 bases lay between the germline ends. CDR1 is LGHDT and CDR2 is YNNKEL in the germline V gene (reference sequence). The CDR3 runs 17 residues.